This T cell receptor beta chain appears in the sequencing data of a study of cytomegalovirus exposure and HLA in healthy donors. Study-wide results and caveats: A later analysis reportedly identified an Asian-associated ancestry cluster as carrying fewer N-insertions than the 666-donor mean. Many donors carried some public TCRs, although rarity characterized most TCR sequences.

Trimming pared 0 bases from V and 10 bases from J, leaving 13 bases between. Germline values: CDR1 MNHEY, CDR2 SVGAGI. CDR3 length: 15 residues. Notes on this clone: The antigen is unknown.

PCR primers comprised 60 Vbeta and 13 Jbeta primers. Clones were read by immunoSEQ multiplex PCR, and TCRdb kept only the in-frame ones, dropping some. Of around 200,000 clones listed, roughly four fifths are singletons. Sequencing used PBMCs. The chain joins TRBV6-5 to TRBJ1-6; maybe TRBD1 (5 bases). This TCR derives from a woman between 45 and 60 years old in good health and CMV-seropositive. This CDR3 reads CASSYSTGGESPLHF. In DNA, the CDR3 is TGTGCCAGCAGTTACTCGACGGGGGGTGAATCACCCCTCCACTTT.